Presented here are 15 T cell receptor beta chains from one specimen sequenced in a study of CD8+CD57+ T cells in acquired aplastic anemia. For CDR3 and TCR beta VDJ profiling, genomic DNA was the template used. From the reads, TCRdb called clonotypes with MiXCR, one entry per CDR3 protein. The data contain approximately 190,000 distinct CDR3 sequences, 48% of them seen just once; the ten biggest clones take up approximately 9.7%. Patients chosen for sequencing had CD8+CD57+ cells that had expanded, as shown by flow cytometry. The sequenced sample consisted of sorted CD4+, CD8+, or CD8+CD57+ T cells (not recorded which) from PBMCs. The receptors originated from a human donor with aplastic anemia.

CDR3 amino acids: CSARRVEQYF. The CDR3 coding sequence is TGCAGTGCTAGAAGGGTCGAGCAGTACTTC. V and J are TRBV20-1 and TRBJ2-7; no clear D gene. The CDR3 contains 10 residues. Trimming removed 2 bases from V and 6 bases from J, with 5 bases in between. The germline V gene has CDR1 DFQATT and CDR2 SNEGSKA (reference sequence).

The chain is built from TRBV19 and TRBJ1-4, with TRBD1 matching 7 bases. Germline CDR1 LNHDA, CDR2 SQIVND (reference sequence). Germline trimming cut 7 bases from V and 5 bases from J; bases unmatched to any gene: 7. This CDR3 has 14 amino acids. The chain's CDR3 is CASTSTGSNEKLFF. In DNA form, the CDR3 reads TGTGCCAGTACCTCGACAGGGAGCAATGAAAAACTGTTTTTT.

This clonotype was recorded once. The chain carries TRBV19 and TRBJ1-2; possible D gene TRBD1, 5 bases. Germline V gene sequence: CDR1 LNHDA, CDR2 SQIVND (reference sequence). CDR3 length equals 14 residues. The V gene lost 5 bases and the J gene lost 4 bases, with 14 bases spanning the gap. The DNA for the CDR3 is TGTGCCAGTAGTCCTGGACAAGCACTCTATGGCTACACCTTC. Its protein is CASSPGQALYGYTF.

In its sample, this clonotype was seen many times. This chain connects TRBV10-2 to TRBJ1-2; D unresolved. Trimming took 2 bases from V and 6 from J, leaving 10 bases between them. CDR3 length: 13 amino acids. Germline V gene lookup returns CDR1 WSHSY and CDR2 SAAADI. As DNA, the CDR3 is TGCGCCAGCAGTGAGCCCAGGACTAATGGCTACACCTTC. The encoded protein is CASSEPRTNGYTF.

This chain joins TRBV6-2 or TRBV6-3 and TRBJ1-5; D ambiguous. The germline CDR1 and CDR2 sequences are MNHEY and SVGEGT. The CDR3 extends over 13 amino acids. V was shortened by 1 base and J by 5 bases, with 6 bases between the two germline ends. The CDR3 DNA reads TGTGCCAGCAGTTACTTTATCGATCAGCCCCAGCATTTT. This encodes CASSYFIDQPQHF.

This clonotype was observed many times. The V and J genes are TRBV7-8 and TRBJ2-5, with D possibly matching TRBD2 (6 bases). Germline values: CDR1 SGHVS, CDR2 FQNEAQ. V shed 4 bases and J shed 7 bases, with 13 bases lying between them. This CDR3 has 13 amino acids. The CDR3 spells CASSSAEGLTQYF. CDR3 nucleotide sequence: TGTGCCAGCAGCTCAGCGGAGGGCTTGACCCAGTACTTC.

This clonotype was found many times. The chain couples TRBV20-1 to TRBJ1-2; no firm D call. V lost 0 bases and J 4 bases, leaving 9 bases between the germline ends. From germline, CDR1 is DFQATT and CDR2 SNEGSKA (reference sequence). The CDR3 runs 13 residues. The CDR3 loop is CSAREQLGYGYTF. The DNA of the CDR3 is TGCAGTGCTAGAGAACAGCTCGGCTATGGCTACACCTTC.

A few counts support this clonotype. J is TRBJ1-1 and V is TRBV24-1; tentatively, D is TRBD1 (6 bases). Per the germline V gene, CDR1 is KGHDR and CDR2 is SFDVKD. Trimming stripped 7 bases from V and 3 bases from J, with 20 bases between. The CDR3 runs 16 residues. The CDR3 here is CATRDLNRESYTEAFF. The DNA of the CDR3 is TGTGCCACCAGGGACCTTAACAGGGAATCCTACACTGAAGCTTTCTTT.

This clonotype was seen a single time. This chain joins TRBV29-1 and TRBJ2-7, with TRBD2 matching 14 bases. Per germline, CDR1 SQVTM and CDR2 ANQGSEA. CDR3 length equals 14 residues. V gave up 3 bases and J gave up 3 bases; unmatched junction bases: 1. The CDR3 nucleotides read TGCAGCGTTGAGGGGACTAGCGGGAGCTACGAGCAGTACTTC. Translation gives CSVEGTSGSYEQYF.

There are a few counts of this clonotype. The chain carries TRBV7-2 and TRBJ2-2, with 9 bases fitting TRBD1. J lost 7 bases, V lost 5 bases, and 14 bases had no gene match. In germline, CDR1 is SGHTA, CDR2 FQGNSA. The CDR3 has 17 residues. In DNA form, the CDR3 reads TGTGCCAGCAGCCCCAAGTTACAGGGGGCCCGGGGCGGGGAGCTGTTTTTT. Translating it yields CASSPKLQGARGGELFF.

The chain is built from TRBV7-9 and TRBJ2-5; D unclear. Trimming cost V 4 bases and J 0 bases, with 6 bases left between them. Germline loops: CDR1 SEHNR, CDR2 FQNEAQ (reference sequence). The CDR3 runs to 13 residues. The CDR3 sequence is CASSSDYQETQYF. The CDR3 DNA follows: TGTGCCAGCAGCTCCGACTACCAAGAGACCCAGTACTTC.

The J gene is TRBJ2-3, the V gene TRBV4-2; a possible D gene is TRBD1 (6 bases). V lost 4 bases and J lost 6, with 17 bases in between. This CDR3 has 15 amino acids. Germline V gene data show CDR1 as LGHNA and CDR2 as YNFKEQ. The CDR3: CASSPPSRGEDTQYF. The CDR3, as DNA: TGTGCCAGCAGCCCCCCCAGCAGGGGCGAGGATACGCAGTATTTT.

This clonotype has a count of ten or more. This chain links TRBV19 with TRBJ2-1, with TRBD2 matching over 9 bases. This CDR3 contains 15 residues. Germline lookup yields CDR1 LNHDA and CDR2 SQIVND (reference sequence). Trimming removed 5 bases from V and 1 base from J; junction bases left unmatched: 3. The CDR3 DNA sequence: TGTGCCAGTAGTTCTAGCGGGGAGTCCTACAATGAGCAGTTCTTC. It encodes CASSSSGESYNEQFF.

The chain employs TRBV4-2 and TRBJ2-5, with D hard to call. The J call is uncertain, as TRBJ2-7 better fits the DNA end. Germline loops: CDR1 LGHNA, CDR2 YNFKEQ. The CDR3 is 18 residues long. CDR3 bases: TGTGCCAGCAGCATAGGGTTACAGTTAGGACGGCTGGGCTACGAGCAGTACTTC. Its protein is CASSIGLQLGRLGYEQYF.

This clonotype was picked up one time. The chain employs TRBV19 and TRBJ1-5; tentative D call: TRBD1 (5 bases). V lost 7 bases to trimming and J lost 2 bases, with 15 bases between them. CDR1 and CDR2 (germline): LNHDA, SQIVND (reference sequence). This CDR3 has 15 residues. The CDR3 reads CASTSGARGNQPQHF. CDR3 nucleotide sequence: TGTGCCAGTACCTCCGGGGCCCGGGGCAATCAGCCCCAGCATTTT. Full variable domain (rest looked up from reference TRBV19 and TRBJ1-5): DGGITQSPKYLFRKEGQNVTLSCEQNLNHDAMYWYRQDPGQGLRLIYYSQIVNDFQKGDIAEGYSVSREKKESFPLTVTSAQKNPTAFYLCASTSGARGNQPQHFGDGTRLSIL.